Detailed here is one TCR beta chain. The data originate from a study of CD8 T cells in Susac syndrome. CDR1 is MGHRA, CDR2 YSYEKL, per germline. The CDR3 consists of 17 residues. Trimming at V came to 0 bases and at J to 3 bases, leaving 11 bases not matched to a gene. Reverse transcription of roughly 0.5 to 1 ug RNA used random hexamers. TCRdb fed the immunoSEQ multiplex PCR reads into MiXCR, producing one record per CDR3 protein. The sample has 50,000 or so distinct CDR3 sequences; 80% to 95% are singletons. What was sequenced was CD8+ T cells from PBMCs. V usage is TRBV4-1 and J usage is TRBJ2-7; 7 nucleotides match TRBD1. The sequence derives from a human donor in good health. CDR3 nucleotides: TGCGCCAGCAGCCAAGAGACAGGGCAGGGGATTTACTACGAGCAGTACTTC. As protein: CASSQETGQGIYYEQYF.